Presented here are 8 T cell receptor beta chains from one specimen sequenced in a study of CD8+ T cells in alopecia areata. RNA was isolated and reverse transcribed to cDNA, the sequencing template. The assay was immunoSEQ multiplex PCR, and TCRdb's table has in-frame clones only and misses some. The table shows about 180,000 clones, with roughly 63% occurring only once. Sequencing was performed on CD4+ T cells sorted from blood, taken at week 0. These receptors came from a human donor with alopecia areata.

The V call is TRBV5-1, the J call TRBJ2-3, with D unclear. CDR1 and CDR2 (germline): SGHRS, YFSETQ. Trimming pared 0 bases from V and 3 bases from J, leaving 8 bases between. The CDR3 runs to 14 residues. The chain's CDR3 is CASSLDSETDTQYF. For the CDR3, the DNA is TGCGCCAGCAGCTTGGACTCAGAAACAGATACGCAGTATTTT.

The V gene is TRBV7-2, the J gene TRBJ1-2, with D maybe TRBD1 (6 bases). V lost 11 bases to trimming and J lost 8 bases, with 21 bases between them. The length of the CDR3 is 13 residues. Germline assignment: CDR1 SGHTA and CDR2 FQGNSA. For the CDR3, the DNA is TGTGCCCAGCATCCCCCGACCAGGGGAGGCTACACCTTC. This sequence encodes CAQHPPTRGGYTF.

The rearrangement uses TRBV9 and TRBJ2-3; 7 nucleotides line up with TRBD1. This CDR3 comprises 14 residues. CDR1 SGDLS and CDR2 YYNGEE come from the germline V gene. J was trimmed by 1 base and V by 4 bases; bases with no gene match: 3. The DNA of the CDR3 is TGTGCCAGCAGCTATCAGGGGGGCACAGATACGCAGTATTTT. It translates to CASSYQGGTDTQYF.

The gene calls are TRBV5-1 and TRBJ2-2, with D possibly TRBD2 on 5 matching bases. V lost 3 bases, J lost 6 bases, and 12 bases lay in between. This CDR3 has 14 amino acids. From germline, CDR1 is SGHRS and CDR2 YFSETQ. The CDR3 DNA sequence: TGCGCCAGCAGCTCTTCTACTAGTCCCGGGGAGCTGTTTTTT. Residues: CASSSSTSPGELFF.

The chain employs TRBV4-3 and TRBJ1-2; 7 positions agree with TRBD1. The CDR3 sequence is 16 residues long. Trimming took 1 base from V and 6 from J; bases not matched to a gene: 11. The germline CDR1 and CDR2 sequences are LGHNA and YSLEER. For the CDR3, the DNA is TGCGCCAGCAGCCAAGGGGACAGATGGGCGCGCGATGGCTACACCTTC. It encodes CASSQGDRWARDGYTF.

This clone has only one observation. The V and J genes are TRBV5-1 and TRBJ1-5, with D perhaps matching TRBD1 (5 bases). Trimming shortened V by 0 bases and J by 6 bases, and 10 bases separated the two germline ends. The CDR3 runs 14 residues. CDR1 and CDR2 from the germline V gene are SGHRS and YFSETQ. CDR3 loop: CASSLGQPAQPQHF. CDR3 bases: TGCGCCAGCAGCTTGGGACAGCCGGCTCAGCCCCAGCATTTT.

The genes are TRBV6-5 and TRBJ2-7; tentative D call: TRBD2 (5 bases). V was trimmed by 3 bases and J by 1 base, leaving 7 bases between them. Germline V gives CDR1 MNHEY, CDR2 SVGAGI. This CDR3 is 13 amino acids long. The CDR3 protein is CASSYRGSYEQYF. CDR3 in DNA: TGTGCCAGCAGTTATCGGGGTTCCTACGAGCAGTACTTC.

This clone has more than one count but fewer than ten. The chain is built from TRBV29-1 and TRBJ2-7, with D possibly being TRBD1 (6 bases). Germline values: CDR1 SQVTM, CDR2 ANQGSEA. The CDR3 loop spans 12 amino acids. Trimming pared 4 bases from V and 3 bases from J, leaving 10 bases between. CDR3: CSVAKQGYEQYF. CDR3 bases: TGCAGCGTTGCAAAACAGGGCTACGAGCAGTACTTC.